Here is one TCR beta chain with its context. What it binds is unknown. Both iRepertoire HTBI primers and Arm-PCR of CDR3 regions were used to build the TCR beta libraries. TCRdb reprocessed the multiplex PCR reads with MiXCR, giving one entry per CDR3 protein. The profile shows about 470,000 distinct CDR3 sequences, less than 25% of them singletons. The data stem from a study of regulatory T cells in long-lasting Graves disease. Study-level results: Investigators studied peripheral blood only, not thyroid tissue.

Indicated time point: persistent/refractory GD, antithyroid drugs over 5 years with positive TRAb. Making the TCR library involved RNA that had been extracted from PBMCs. This sample comprised peripheral blood mononuclear cells (PBMCs), obtained when the disease was refractory, from a patient treated with antithyroid drugs. This TCR derives from a female donor with Graves disease.

CDR3 region: CAWSVDNQPQHF. In nucleotides, the CDR3 is TGTGCCTGGAGTGTAGACAATCAGCCCCAGCATTTT. J is TRBJ1-5 and V is TRBV30; D not resolved. The CDR3 is 12 amino acids. Trimming removed 0 bases from V and 3 bases from J, with 3 bases in between. CDR1 is GTSNPN and CDR2 is SVGIG in the germline V gene (reference sequence).